A single sample is the source of the 13 T cell receptor beta chains below, sequenced in a study of CD8 T cells in Susac syndrome. Reverse transcription used about 0.45 to 1 ug RNA and random hexamers. One entry per CDR3 protein, called by TCRdb with MiXCR from the immunoSEQ multiplex PCR reads. The sample records tens of thousands of distinct CDR3 sequences, about 95% being singletons. What was sequenced was CD8+ T cells from PBMCs. Every receptor here comes from a human donor with multiple sclerosis.

The chain joins TRBV6-5 to TRBJ2-1; 9 bases are shared with TRBD1. The junction had 6 bases not matched to a gene; V was cut back by 2 bases and J by 7 bases. Germline V gives CDR1 MNHEY, CDR2 SVGAGI. The CDR3 runs 15 residues. In nucleotides, the CDR3 is TGTGCCAGCAGTTACGGGGACAGGGTTGTTAATGAGCAGTTCTTC. This encodes CASSYGDRVVNEQFF.

This clonotype was counted only a few times. The CDR3 region is CASSLLAGDHEQYF. The CDR3 DNA reads as TGTGCCAGCAGCTTATTGGCCGGGGACCACGAGCAGTACTTC. This rearrangement joins TRBV7-2 to TRBJ2-7; either TRBD1 or TRBD2 may fit D (5 bases each). The germline gives CDR1 SGHTA, CDR2 FQGNSA. V was cut by 2 bases and J by 5 bases, with 13 bases left in between. This CDR3 contains 14 residues.

V usage is TRBV30 and J usage is TRBJ1-1; TRBD1 is a possible D gene (5 bases). This CDR3 comprises 12 residues. Germline values: CDR1 GTSNPN, CDR2 SVGIG (reference sequence). The V end was cut by 0 bases, the J end by 11 bases, with 13 bases between. The CDR3 sequence is CAWSVGAGVAFF. The CDR3 DNA reads TGTGCCTGGAGTGTAGGGGCTGGGGTGGCTTTCTTT.

This chain connects TRBV7-9 to TRBJ2-1; 7 bases map to TRBD1. The ends lost 5 bases at V and 9 bases at J; junction bases unmatched: 13. There are 15 residues in the CDR3. CDR1 and CDR2 (germline): SEHNR, FQNEAQ (reference sequence). The CDR3 sequence is CASSARDSQEGEQFF. Written as DNA, the CDR3 is TGTGCCAGCAGCGCAAGGGACAGTCAAGAGGGTGAGCAGTTCTTC.

V is TRBV12-3 or TRBV12-4 and J is TRBJ1-1; D is uncertain. The CDR3 contains 13 residues. Trimming pared 6 bases from V and 0 bases from J, leaving 8 bases between. CDR3 loop: CASSDVMNTEAFF. CDR3 in DNA: TGTGCCAGCAGCGATGTCATGAACACTGAAGCTTTCTTT.

The V and J genes are TRBV13 and TRBJ2-5; the D is unclear. Germline CDR1 is PRHDT and CDR2 is FYEKMQ (reference sequence). There are 15 residues in the CDR3. The V gene lost 2 bases and the J gene lost 2 bases, with 12 bases spanning the gap. The CDR3 region is CASSLRGRIQETQYF. The DNA for the CDR3 is TGTGCCAGCAGCTTAAGAGGCAGAATTCAAGAGACCCAGTACTTC. Looking up the rest from reference TRBV13 and TRBJ2-5 gives the full variable domain: AAGVIQSPRHLIKEKRETATLKCYPIPRHDTVYWYQQGPGQDPQFLISFYEKMQSDKGSIPDRFSAQQFSDYHSELNMSSLELGDSALYFCASSLRGRIQETQYFGPGTRLLVL.

The chain has TRBV11-1 and TRBJ2-1; TRBD1 is a possible D gene (5 bases). V was cut by 3 bases and J by 0 bases, with 9 bases left in between. The CDR3 runs to 15 residues. Germline-derived CDR1 and CDR2 are SGHAT and FQDESV (reference sequence). The CDR3 DNA reads as TGTGCCAGCAGCTTTGGGGCAAGCTCCTACAATGAGCAGTTCTTC. It translates to CASSFGASSYNEQFF.

This chain joins TRBV7-9 and TRBJ2-5; D remains unclear. Trimming took 5 bases from V and 1 from J, leaving 14 bases between them. From germline, CDR1 is SEHNR and CDR2 FQNEAQ (reference sequence). This CDR3 contains 15 residues. The CDR3 loop reads CASSPDPGPQETQYF. CDR3 bases: TGTGCCAGCAGCCCCGACCCGGGTCCCCAAGAGACCCAGTACTTC.

This clonotype is a singleton in its sample. The CDR3 region has the DNA TGTGCCAGCAGCCCCCCCCCTAGCGGTAGAGGGCTCGGTCGGGAGACCCAGTACTTC. It is translated as CASSPPPSGRGLGRETQYF. V and J are TRBV7-6 and TRBJ2-5, with 7 bases lining up with TRBD2. CDR1 is SGHVS and CDR2 is FNYEAQ in the germline V gene. The CDR3 runs to 19 residues. J lost 5 bases, V lost 5 bases, and 23 bases had no gene match. The full variable domain, in which reference TRBV7-6 and TRBJ2-5 provide the parts outside the CDR3, is GAGVSQSPRYKVTKRGQDVALRCDPISGHVSLYWYRQALGQGPEFLTYFNYEAQQDKSGLPNDRFSAERPEGSISTLTIQRTEQRDSAMYRCASSPPPSGRGLGRETQYFGPGTRLLVL.

The V call is TRBV25-1, the J call TRBJ1-1; D is perhaps TRBD1 (6 bases). The CDR3 spans 12 residues. V lost 1 base to trimming and J lost 9 bases, with 9 bases between them. Germline V lookup: CDR1 MGHDK, CDR2 SYGVNS. The CDR3 is CASSELGGKAFF. The CDR3 region has the DNA TGTGCCAGCAGTGAATTGGGGGGCAAAGCTTTCTTT.

The chain couples TRBV29-1 to TRBJ2-3; D tentatively reads TRBD1 or TRBD2 (5 bases each). Germline CDR1 reads SQVTM; CDR2 reads ANQGSEA. V lost 1 base and J 9 bases, leaving 5 bases between the germline ends. The CDR3 is 10 residues long. The CDR3 DNA sequence: TGCAGCGTTGAAGGGGACACGCAGTATTTT. Translating gives CSVEGDTQYF.

The rearrangement uses TRBV6-6 and TRBJ2-5; the D gene could be TRBD1 or TRBD2 (5 bases each). V was trimmed by 1 base and J by 3 bases, leaving 9 bases between them. Per germline, CDR1 MNHNY and CDR2 SVGAGI (reference sequence). The CDR3 has 14 amino acids. DNA for the CDR3: TGTGCCAGCAGTTACTACGAGGGGAAAGAGACCCAGTACTTC. Protein sequence: CASSYYEGKETQYF.

The genes are TRBV7-3 and TRBJ2-5; D remains unclear. Germline-derived CDR1 and CDR2 are SGHTA and FQGTGA. The germline V and J ends were trimmed by 5 bases and 2 bases, with 9 bases remaining between them. The CDR3 is 13 amino acids. In DNA form, the CDR3 reads TGTGCCAGCAGCCGTATTCCGCAAGAGACCCAGTACTTC. Residues: CASSRIPQETQYF.